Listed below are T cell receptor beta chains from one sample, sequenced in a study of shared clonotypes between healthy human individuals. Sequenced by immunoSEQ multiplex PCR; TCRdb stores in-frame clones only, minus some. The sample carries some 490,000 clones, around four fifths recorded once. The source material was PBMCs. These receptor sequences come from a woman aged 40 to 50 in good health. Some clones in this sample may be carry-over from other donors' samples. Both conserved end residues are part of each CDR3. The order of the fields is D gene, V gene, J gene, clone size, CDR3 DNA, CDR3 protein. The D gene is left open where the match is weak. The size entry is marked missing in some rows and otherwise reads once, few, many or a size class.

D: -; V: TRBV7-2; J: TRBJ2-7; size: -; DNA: TGTGCCAGCAGCGCCAGGGGAGGCGATCTATACGAGCAGTACTTC; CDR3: CASSARGGDLYEQYF
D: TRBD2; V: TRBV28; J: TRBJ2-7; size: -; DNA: TGTGCCAGCACCCCGACTAGCGGGAGGGCCGTTTCGTACGAGCAGTACTTC; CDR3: CASTPTSGRAVSYEQYF
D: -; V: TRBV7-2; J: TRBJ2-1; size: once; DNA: TGTGCCAGCAGCTTTCGAGCGGCGGGGCGGCAGTTCTTC; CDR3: CASSFRAAGRQFF
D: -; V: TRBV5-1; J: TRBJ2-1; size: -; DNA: TGCGCCAGTGCGGGATCCTCCTACAATGAGCAGTTCTTC; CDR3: CASAGSSYNEQFF
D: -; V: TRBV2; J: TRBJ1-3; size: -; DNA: TGTGCCAGCAGCGTGATCTCTGGAAACACCATATATTTT; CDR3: CASSVISGNTIYF
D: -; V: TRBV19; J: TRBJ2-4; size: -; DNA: TGTGCCAGTACCCACCTGGGGGCCAAAAACATTCAGTACTTC; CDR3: CASTHLGAKNIQYF
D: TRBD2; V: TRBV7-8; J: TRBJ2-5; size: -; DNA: TGTGCCAGCAGCGCCGCGACTAGCGGGAAAGAGACCCAGTACTTC; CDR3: CASSAATSGKETQYF
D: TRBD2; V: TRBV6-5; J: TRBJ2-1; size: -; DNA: TGTGCCAGCGGGCGGGGGAGGGGCAATGAGCAGTTCTTC; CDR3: CASGRGRGNEQFF
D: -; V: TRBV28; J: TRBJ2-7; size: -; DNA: TGTGCCAGCCAAACAAACTACGAGCAGTACTTC; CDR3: CASQTNYEQYF
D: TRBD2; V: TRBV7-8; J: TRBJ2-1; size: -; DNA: TGTGCCAGCAGCTTATCGGGCGGGAGGGCCCACAATGAGCAGTTCTTC; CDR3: CASSLSGGRAHNEQFF
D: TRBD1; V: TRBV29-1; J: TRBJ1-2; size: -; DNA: TGCAGCGTGGGTACAGGGGGCCTTGGAGGCTACACCTTC; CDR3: CSVGTGGLGGYTF
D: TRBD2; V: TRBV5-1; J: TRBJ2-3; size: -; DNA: TGCGCCAGCAGCTCACTAGCGGGAGGAGAGGATACGCAGTATTTT; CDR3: CASSSLAGGEDTQYF
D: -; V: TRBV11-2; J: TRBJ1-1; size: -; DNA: TGTGCCAGCAGCTTGAGACCGAACACTGAAGCTTTCTTT; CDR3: CASSLRPNTEAFF
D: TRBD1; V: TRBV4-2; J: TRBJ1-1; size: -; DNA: TGTGCCAGCAGCCAAGATTGGACAGGCCCACCGGGTAACACTGAAGCTTTCTTT; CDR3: CASSQDWTGPPGNTEAFF
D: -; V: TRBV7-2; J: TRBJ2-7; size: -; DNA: TGTGCCAGCAGCTTATCGGTCGGGTCCTCCTACGAGCAGTACTTC; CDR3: CASSLSVGSSYEQYF
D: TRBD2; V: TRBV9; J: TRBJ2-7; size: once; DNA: TGTGCCAGCAGCGTACTAGCGGGAGGCCTCTCCTACGAGCAGTACTTC; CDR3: CASSVLAGGLSYEQYF
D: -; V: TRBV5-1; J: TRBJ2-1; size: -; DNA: TGCGCCAGCAGCTTGGACCCCGGGGGTGGAAATGAGCAGTTCTTC; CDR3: CASSLDPGGGNEQFF
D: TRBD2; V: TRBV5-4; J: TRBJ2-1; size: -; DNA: TGTGCCAGCAGCTTGGGACTAGCGGGAGATGAGCAGTTCTTC; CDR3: CASSLGLAGDEQFF
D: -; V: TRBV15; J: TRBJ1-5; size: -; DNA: TGTGCCACCAGCAGAGAGGGAGTTCTCAGTTCGAGGGGCCTCGGGCCGGTGAATCAGCCCCAGCATTTT; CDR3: CATSREGVLSSRGLGPVNQPQHF
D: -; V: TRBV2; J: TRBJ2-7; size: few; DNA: TGTGCCAGCAGTGAAGGGGGCGGGCCCCCCTACGAGCAGTACTTC; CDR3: CASSEGGGPPYEQYF
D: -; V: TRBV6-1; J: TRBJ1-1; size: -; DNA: TGTGCCAGCAGTGAAGGAGCTGGACACTCTGTCAACACTGAAGCTTTCTTT; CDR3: CASSEGAGHSVNTEAFF
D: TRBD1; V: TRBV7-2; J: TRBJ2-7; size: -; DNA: TGTGCCAGCAGCTTCTCGGGACAGGGAAACTACGAGCAGTACTTC; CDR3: CASSFSGQGNYEQYF
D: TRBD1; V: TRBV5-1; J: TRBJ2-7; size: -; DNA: TGCGCCAGCAGACCTAGCCGGGACAGCTCCTACGAGCAGTACTTC; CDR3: CASRPSRDSSYEQYF
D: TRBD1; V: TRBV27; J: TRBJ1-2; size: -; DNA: TGTGCCAGCGCTAAGACAGGGCCCTATGGCTACACCTTC; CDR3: CASAKTGPYGYTF
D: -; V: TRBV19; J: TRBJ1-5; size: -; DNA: TGTGCCAGTAGTATTGACAGCACGAATCAGCCCCAGCATTTT; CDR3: CASSIDSTNQPQHF
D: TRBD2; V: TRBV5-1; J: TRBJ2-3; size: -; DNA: TGCGCCAGCAGCCATAGCGGGACCCTCCGGGATACGCAGTATTTT; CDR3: CASSHSGTLRDTQYF
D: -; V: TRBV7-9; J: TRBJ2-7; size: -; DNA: TGTGCCAGCAGCTCCTACAGGGTCAGGGGATACGAGCAGTACTTC; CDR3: CASSSYRVRGYEQYF
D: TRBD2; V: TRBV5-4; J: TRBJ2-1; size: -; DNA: TGTGCCAGCAGCCCCCCGCCGGGAGGAAAAAATGAGCAGTTCTTC; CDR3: CASSPPPGGKNEQFF
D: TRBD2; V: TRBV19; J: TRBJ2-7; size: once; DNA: TGTGCCAGTGGTACCCCGGGACTAGCTTCCTACGAGCAGTACTTC; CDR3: CASGTPGLASYEQYF